A single sample is the source of the 20 T cell receptor beta chains below, sequenced in a study of TET2 disruption in CD19-targeted CAR T cells. Treatment indicated: autologous CTL019 cells: CD19 CAR with 4-1BB and CD3 zeta domains. No antigen is known for these receptors. Here immunoSEQ multiplex PCR was the method, and the copy in TCRdb shows in-frame clones only, minus some. Its table lists approximately 27,000 clones. This sample comprised CD8- CAR+ T cells sorted from cultured blood T cells, obtained for CD19 CAR T cell therapy. Subset given: CD8-negative CAR-positive T cells from the infusion product. The receptor source for this set is a man between 65 and 79 years old with chronic lymphocytic leukemia.

As concerns this clone: Read coverage stops 3 residues before the CDR3 terminus; the germline J gene supplies the remainder. This chain joins TRBV20-1 and TRBJ2-4, with 9 bases that match TRBD1. This CDR3 region has 13 residues. Per germline, CDR1 DFQATT and CDR2 SNEGSKA (reference sequence). The CDR3 bases that were read are TGCAGTGCTACACAGGGGGCTTGGCAGCCT. Protein product: CSATQGAWQP. The CDR3, in full, reads CSATQGAWQPQYF.

A note on this clone: The read terminates 3 residues before the CDR3 end, so the remaining end is supplied by the germline J gene. The V gene is TRBV7-9, the J gene TRBJ2-4, with 8 bases matching TRBD1. The length of the CDR3 is 15 residues. Germline CDR1 and CDR2: SEHNR and FQNEAQ (reference sequence). The sequenced CDR3 bases are TGTGCCAGCAGCTTAGCGCAGGGGGCACAAGAGACT. This encodes CASSLAQGAQET. The full-length CDR3 reads as CASSLAQGAQETQYF.

This clone is called medium-sized based on its frequency. CDR3: CASRGSVDRDTGELFF. CDR3 DNA, as far as it was read: TGTGCCAGCAGAGGGAGTGTGGACAGGGACACCGGGGAG. The V and J genes are TRBV2 and TRBJ2-2; 8 bases fit TRBD1. The CDR3 end lies 3 residues beyond the end of the read and is filled in from the germline J gene. The germline V gene has CDR1 SNHLY and CDR2 FYNNEI. The CDR3 spans 16 residues. V gave up 6 bases and J gave up 3 bases; unmatched junction bases: 9.

Notes on this clone: The read finishes 3 residues shy of the CDR3 end, and the germline J gene is used to complete it. This chain uses TRBV20-1 with TRBJ2-2; 13 bases are shared with TRBD2. Per germline, CDR1 DFQATT and CDR2 SNEGSKA (reference sequence). The trim removed 5 bases at V and 6 bases at J, leaving 9 bases unmatched. There are 16 residues in the CDR3. CDR3 in amino acids: CSAGTLAGGPAGELFF. The sequenced CDR3 bases are TGCAGTGCTGGAACACTAGCGGGGGGGCCGGCCGGGGAG.

To note about this clone: The read is 3 residues too short to cover the CDR3 end, so that end is filled in from the germline J gene. The chain employs TRBV10-3 and TRBJ2-7, with TRBD2 matching 10 bases. This CDR3 is 15 amino acids long. Unmatched junction bases numbered 8, after V lost 3 bases and J lost 6 bases. Germline CDR1 reads ENHRY; CDR2 reads SYGVKD. Here the CDR3 reads CAISDLSGGNGEQYF. The covered CDR3 bases are TGTGCCATCAGTGACCTTAGCGGGGGGAACGGCGAG.

About this clone: The CDR3 is cut off 3 residues early in the read; its end comes from the germline J gene. The J gene is TRBJ1-2, the V gene TRBV7-2, with D tentatively TRBD1 (6 bases). Looked up from germline, CDR1 is SGHTA and CDR2 is FQGNSA. The CDR3 spans 14 residues. CDR3 region: CASSLDGQSYDYTF. Partial CDR3 DNA: TGTGCCAGCAGCTTAGATGGACAGTCCTACGAC.

Concerning this clone: One junction end does not reproduce the germline sequence, and a read error may be involved. The CDR3 goes on 3 residues after the read ends, and that part is filled in from the germline J gene. The rearrangement uses TRBV20-1 and TRBJ1-3; D may be TRBD1 (6 bases). The CDR3 length is 14 residues. In germline, CDR1 is DFQATT, CDR2 SNEGSKA (reference sequence). CDR3 in amino acids: CSASGGGRGNTIYF. CDR3 DNA, as far as it was read: TGCAGTGCTAGTGGGGGGGGGCGGGGAAACACT.

Points on this clone: With the read ending 3 residues before the CDR3 end, the germline J gene is used to fill in that end. The gene calls are TRBV2 and TRBJ2-4; 8 nucleotides match TRBD1. The CDR3 length is 14 residues. Germline CDR1 is SNHLY and CDR2 is FYNNEI. This chain's CDR3 is CASSAGTGQETQYF. CDR3 bases read: TGTGCCAGCAGTGCCGGGACAGGCCAAGAGACT.

Concerning this clone: The read gets to within 3 residues of the CDR3 end, and the germline J gene fills in the rest. This sequence joins TRBV3-1 (or the pseudogene TRBV3-2) and TRBJ1-1; possibly TRBD1 for D (6 bases). V lost 2 bases, J lost 4 bases, and 14 bases lay in between. Germline V gene sequence: CDR1 LGHDT, CDR2 YNNKEL (reference sequence). This CDR3 contains 15 residues. The sequenced CDR3 bases are TGTGCCAGCAGCCAACTCCGGGGGGCAGTCACTGAA. Protein sequence: CASSQLRGAVTE. The whole CDR3 sequence reads CASSQLRGAVTEAFF.

For this clone: With the read ending 3 residues before the CDR3 end, the germline J gene is used to fill in that end. Additional DNA sequences in this sample encode the identical CDR3. The chain uses TRBV19 and TRBJ2-7, with 12 nucleotides matching TRBD1. The CDR3 has 15 amino acids. V trimming: 5 bases; J trimming: 2 bases; junction bases outside the gene matches: 4. In germline, CDR1 is LNHDA, CDR2 SQIVND (reference sequence). The CDR3 region is CASSPGTGGAYEQYF. CDR3 DNA, as far as it was read: TGTGCCAGTAGTCCTGGGACAGGGGGCGCCTACGAG.

To note about this clone: The DNA ends 3 residues before the CDR3 does, and the rest of the CDR3 is filled in from the germline J gene. The V gene is TRBV30, the J gene TRBJ2-4; 8 positions match TRBD1. This CDR3 region has 13 residues. Per germline, CDR1 GTSNPN and CDR2 SVGIG (reference sequence). Partial CDR3 DNA: TGTGCCTGGAGAGAGACAGGGGATAGAAGT. Translation: CAWRETGDRS. The full CDR3 protein reads CAWRETGDRSQYF.

Comment on this clone: The read ends 3 residues shy of where the CDR3 ends; the end is completed using the germline J gene. This rearrangement joins TRBV11-3 to TRBJ2-2, with D tentatively TRBD1 or TRBD2 (6 bases each). CDR1 is SGHNT and CDR2 is YENEEA in the germline V gene. CDR3 length: 13 residues. V dropped 6 bases and J dropped 6 bases, with 11 bases sitting between them. CDR3 DNA, as far as it was read: TGTGCCAGCAGTAACAGGGAGGCCGGGGAG. The encoded protein is CASSNREAGE. The entire CDR3 is CASSNREAGELFF.

For this clone: This same CDR3 is encoded by further DNA sequences in the sample. The CDR3 is CASSLGSQASGNTIYF. The CDR3 bases that were read are TGTGCCAGCAGCTTAGGGAGCCAGGCCTCTGGAAACACC. The chain employs TRBV7-6 and TRBJ1-3; D gene uncertain. The missing CDR3 end, 3 residues past where the read stops, is filled in from the germline J gene. The CDR3 loop spans 16 amino acids. The V gene lost 1 base and the J gene lost 0 bases, with 10 bases spanning the gap. Germline V gene data show CDR1 as SGHVS and CDR2 as FNYEAQ.

Worth noting for this clone: The read is 3 residues too short to cover the CDR3 end, so that end is filled in from the germline J gene. V and J are TRBV7-8 and TRBJ1-5; D possibly corresponds to TRBD1 (5 bases). V dropped 5 bases and J dropped 9 bases, with 14 bases sitting between them. Germline lookup yields CDR1 SGHVS and CDR2 FQNEAQ. The CDR3 consists of 13 residues. Here the CDR3 reads CASSQGPGGPQHF. Incomplete CDR3 DNA: TGTGCCAGCAGCCAAGGCCCCGGGGGGCCC. The full variable domain, in which reference TRBV7-8 and TRBJ1-5 provide the parts outside the CDR3, is GAGVSQSPRYKVAKRGQDVALRCDPISGHVSLFWYQQALGQGPEFLTYFQNEAQLDKSGLPSDRFFAERPEGSVSTLKIQRTQQEDSAVYLCASSQGPGGPQHFGDGTRLSIL.

Worth noting for this clone: Read coverage stops 3 residues before the CDR3 terminus; the germline J gene supplies the remainder. The gene calls are TRBV6-2 or TRBV6-3 and TRBJ1-1; no definite D call. Germline V lookup: CDR1 MNHEY, CDR2 SVGEGT. The CDR3 has 13 amino acids. V shed 0 bases and J shed 5 bases, with 7 bases lying between them. Partial CDR3 DNA: TGTGCCAGCAGTTACTCGGCGGTTACTGAA. Its protein product is CASSYSAVTE. The CDR3 in full is CASSYSAVTEAFF.

A remark on this clone: Coverage ceases 3 residues before the CDR3 finishes, and the germline J gene fills in the end. The rearrangement uses TRBV19 and TRBJ2-5, with TRBD2 matching 8 bases. In germline, CDR1 is LNHDA, CDR2 SQIVND (reference sequence). V shed 2 bases and J 5 bases; nucleotides not matched to a gene: 7. The CDR3 extends over 15 amino acids. CDR3 DNA, as far as it was read: TGTGCCAGTAGTATAATGACGGGGGGGCTGGAGACC. Translated: CASSIMTGGLET. The whole CDR3 protein is CASSIMTGGLETQYF.

Points on this clone: The read stops 3 residues short of the end of the CDR3; the missing end is completed from the germline J gene. This specimen includes other DNA sequences encoding the same CDR3. This sequence joins TRBV2 and TRBJ1-2; weak D call: TRBD1 (6 bases). This CDR3 has 15 amino acids. V was pared by 0 bases and J by 4 bases, with 12 bases between. Germline CDR1 SNHLY, CDR2 FYNNEI. The DNA read from the CDR3 is TGTGCCAGCAGTGAAGCTGGTCAGGGGCCCTATGGC. Translating it yields CASSEAGQGPYG. The CDR3, in full, reads CASSEAGQGPYGYTF.

Notes on this clone: The CDR3 end lies 3 residues beyond the end of the read and is filled in from the germline J gene. The chain links TRBV2 to TRBJ1-2, with 7 bases fitting TRBD1. The CDR3 covers 15 residues. Germline-derived CDR1 and CDR2 are SNHLY and FYNNEI. The covered CDR3 bases are TGTGCCAGCAGTGGGACGGCAGGGGGTGCAGGGGGC. It translates to CASSGTAGGAGG. In full, the CDR3 reads CASSGTAGGAGGYTF.

About this clone itself: The same CDR3 can be traced to other DNA sequences in this sample. Here the CDR3 reads CASSLPTPGNTIYF. The part of the CDR3 DNA that was read is TGTGCCAGCAGTTTACCCACCCCAGGGAACACC. The chain combines TRBV28 with TRBJ1-3, with D possibly TRBD1 on 5 matching bases. Read data end 3 residues before the CDR3 end; the end is taken from the germline J gene. Germline V gives CDR1 MDHEN, CDR2 SYDVKM. V lost 2 bases and J lost 7, with 12 bases in between. This CDR3 spans 14 amino acids.

On this clone itself: The read falls 3 residues short of the CDR3 end, and the missing part is taken from the germline J gene. This sequence joins TRBV23-1 and TRBJ2-4; D call uncertain. TRBV23-1 has ORF status, its function being uncertain. CDR3 length: 10 amino acids. This chain's CDR3 is CASDHYGQYF. The sequenced CDR3 bases are TGCGCCAGCGACCACTATGGT.